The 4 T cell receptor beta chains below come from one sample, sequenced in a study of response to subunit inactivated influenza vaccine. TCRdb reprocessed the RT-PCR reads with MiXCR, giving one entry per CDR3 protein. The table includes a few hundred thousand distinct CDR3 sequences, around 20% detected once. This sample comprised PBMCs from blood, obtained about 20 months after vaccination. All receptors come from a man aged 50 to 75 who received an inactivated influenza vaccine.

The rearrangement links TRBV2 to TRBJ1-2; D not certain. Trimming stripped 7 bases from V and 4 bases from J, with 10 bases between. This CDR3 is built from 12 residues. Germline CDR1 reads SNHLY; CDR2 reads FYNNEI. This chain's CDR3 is CASIEGSYGYTF. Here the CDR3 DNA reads TGTGCCAGCATCGAGGGATCCTATGGCTACACCTTC.

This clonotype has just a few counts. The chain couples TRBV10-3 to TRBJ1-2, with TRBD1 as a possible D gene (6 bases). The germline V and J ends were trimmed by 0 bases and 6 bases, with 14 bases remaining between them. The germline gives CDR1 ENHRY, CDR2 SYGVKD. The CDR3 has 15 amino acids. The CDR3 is CAISESGRGGNGYTF. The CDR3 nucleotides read TGTGCCATCAGTGAGTCGGGCAGGGGAGGTAATGGCTACACCTTC.

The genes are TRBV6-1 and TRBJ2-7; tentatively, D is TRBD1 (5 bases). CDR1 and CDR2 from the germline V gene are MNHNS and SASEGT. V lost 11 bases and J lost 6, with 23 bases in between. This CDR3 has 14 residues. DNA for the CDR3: TGTGCCTCCAAGGAGTGGCAGGGCAAGGGCGAGCAGTACTTC. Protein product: CASKEWQGKGEQYF.

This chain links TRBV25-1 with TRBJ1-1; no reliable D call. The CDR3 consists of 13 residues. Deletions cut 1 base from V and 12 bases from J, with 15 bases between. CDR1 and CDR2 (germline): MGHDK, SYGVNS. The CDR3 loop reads CASSELIGFRSFF. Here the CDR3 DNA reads TGTGCCAGCAGTGAATTGATAGGGTTTAGATCTTTCTTT.